This T cell receptor beta chain appears in the sequencing data of a study of blood T cell repertoires in COVID-19. Adults between roughly 18 and 95 years of age took part from under 25 US areas. V was shortened by 0 bases and J by 0 bases, with 6 bases between the two germline ends. Germline V gives CDR1 SEHNR, CDR2 FQNEAQ (reference sequence). The CDR3 sequence is 15 residues long. Measured with immunoSEQ multiplex PCR; TCRdb has only the in-frame clones, and not every one. The sample yields approximately 160,000 clones, around 80% seen once. The receptor's source is a man aged 45-65 years who had recovered from COVID-19. The rearrangement uses TRBV7-9 and TRBJ2-1, with D hard to call. Sequenced material: PBMCs or T cells enriched from blood (not recorded which). CDR3 sequence (DNA): TGTGCCAGCAGCTTAGCAGAGAGCTCCTACAATGAGCAGTTCTTC. This gives the protein CASSLAESSYNEQFF.